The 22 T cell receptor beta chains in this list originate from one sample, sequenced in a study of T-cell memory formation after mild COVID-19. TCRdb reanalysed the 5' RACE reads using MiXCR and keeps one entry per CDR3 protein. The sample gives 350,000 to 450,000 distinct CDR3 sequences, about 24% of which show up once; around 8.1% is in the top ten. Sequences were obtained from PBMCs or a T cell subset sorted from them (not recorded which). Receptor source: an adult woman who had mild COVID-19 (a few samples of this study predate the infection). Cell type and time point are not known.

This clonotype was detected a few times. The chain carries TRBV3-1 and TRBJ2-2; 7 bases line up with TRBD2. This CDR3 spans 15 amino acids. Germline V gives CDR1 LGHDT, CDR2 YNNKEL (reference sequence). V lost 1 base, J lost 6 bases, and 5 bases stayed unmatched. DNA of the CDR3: TGTGCCAGCAGCCAAGCGGGAGGCCGGTCCGGGGAGCTGTTTTTT. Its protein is CASSQAGGRSGELFF.

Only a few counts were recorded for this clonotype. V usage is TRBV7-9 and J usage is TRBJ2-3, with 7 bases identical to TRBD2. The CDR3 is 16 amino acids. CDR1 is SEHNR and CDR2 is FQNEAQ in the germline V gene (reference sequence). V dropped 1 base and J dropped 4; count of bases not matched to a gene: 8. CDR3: CASSLVAGLAADTQYF. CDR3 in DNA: TGTGCCAGCAGCTTAGTGGCAGGCCTAGCGGCAGATACGCAGTATTTT.

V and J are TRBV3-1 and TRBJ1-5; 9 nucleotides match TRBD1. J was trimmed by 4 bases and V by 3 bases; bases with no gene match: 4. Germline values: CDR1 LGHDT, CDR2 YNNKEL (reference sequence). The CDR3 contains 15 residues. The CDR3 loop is CASSQGTGHNQPQHF. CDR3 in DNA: TGTGCCAGCAGCCAGGGGACAGGGCATAATCAGCCCCAGCATTTT.

The CDR3 sequence is CSARDPNYSMNTEAFF. The CDR3 coding sequence is TGCAGTGCTAGAGATCCCAACTACTCTATGAACACTGAAGCTTTCTTT. The chain couples TRBV20-1 to TRBJ1-1; D not certain. The V gene's germline CDR1 is DFQATT and CDR2 SNEGSKA (reference sequence). The CDR3 consists of 16 residues. The ends were cut back, 0 bases at V and 0 bases at J, with 14 bases in the middle.

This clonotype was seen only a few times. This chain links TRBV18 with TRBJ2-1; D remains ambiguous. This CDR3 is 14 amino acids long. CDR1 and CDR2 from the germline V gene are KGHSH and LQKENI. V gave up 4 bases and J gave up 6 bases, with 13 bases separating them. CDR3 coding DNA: TGTGCCAGCTCACGGGTCTCAGTGGGCAATGAGCAGTTCTTC. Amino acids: CASSRVSVGNEQFF.

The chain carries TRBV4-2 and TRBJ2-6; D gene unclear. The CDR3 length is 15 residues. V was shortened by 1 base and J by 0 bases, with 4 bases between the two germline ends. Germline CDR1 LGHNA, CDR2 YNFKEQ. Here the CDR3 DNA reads TGTGCCAGCAGCCAAGGGAGCTCTGGGGCCAACGTCCTGACTTTC. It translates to CASSQGSSGANVLTF.

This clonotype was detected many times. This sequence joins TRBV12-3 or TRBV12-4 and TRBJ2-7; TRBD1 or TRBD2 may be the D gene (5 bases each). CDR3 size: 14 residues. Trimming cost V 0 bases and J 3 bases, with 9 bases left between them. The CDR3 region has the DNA TGTGCCAGCAGTTTAGCCGGGGCCCACTACGAGCAGTACTTC. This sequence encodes CASSLAGAHYEQYF.

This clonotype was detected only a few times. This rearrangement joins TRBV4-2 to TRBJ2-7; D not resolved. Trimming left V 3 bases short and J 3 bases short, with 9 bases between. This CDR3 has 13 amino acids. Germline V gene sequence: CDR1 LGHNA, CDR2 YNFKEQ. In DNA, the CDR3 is TGTGCCAGCAGCCAGAAGGAATTCTACGAGCAGTACTTC. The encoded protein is CASSQKEFYEQYF.

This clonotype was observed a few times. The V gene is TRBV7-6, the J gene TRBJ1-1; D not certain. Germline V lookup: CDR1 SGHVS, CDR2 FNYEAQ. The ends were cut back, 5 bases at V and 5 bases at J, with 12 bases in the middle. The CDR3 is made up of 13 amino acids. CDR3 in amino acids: CASSNKPGTEAFF. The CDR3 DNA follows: TGTGCCAGCAGCAACAAACCGGGGACTGAAGCTTTCTTT.

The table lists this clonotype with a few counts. CDR3 loop: CASSVEGRENNEQFF. DNA of the CDR3: TGTGCCAGCAGCGTAGAAGGGAGAGAAAACAATGAGCAGTTCTTC. The chain recombines TRBV9 with TRBJ2-1; weak D call: TRBD2 (5 bases). The CDR3 runs 15 residues. Trimming left V 0 bases short and J 5 bases short, with 12 bases between. From germline, CDR1 is SGDLS and CDR2 YYNGEE. Looking up the rest from reference TRBV9 and TRBJ2-1 gives the full variable domain: DSGVTQTPKHLITATGQRVTLRCSPRSGDLSVYWYQQSLDQGLQFLIQYYNGEERAKGNILERFSAQQFPDLHSELNLSSLELGDSALYFCASSVEGRENNEQFFGPGTRLTVL.

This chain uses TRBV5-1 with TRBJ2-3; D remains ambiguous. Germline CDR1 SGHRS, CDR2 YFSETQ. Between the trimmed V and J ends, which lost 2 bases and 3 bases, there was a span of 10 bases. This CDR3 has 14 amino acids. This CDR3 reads CASSLGPETDTQYF. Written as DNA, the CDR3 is TGCGCCAGCAGCTTAGGCCCCGAGACAGATACGCAGTATTTT.

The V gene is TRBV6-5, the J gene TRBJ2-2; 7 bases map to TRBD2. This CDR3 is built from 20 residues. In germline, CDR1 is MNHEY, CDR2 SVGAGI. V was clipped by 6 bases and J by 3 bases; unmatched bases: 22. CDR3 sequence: CASSQSGVDPRTRHTGELFF. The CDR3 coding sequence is TGTGCCAGCAGCCAGAGCGGGGTAGACCCGAGAACCAGACACACCGGGGAGCTGTTTTTT.

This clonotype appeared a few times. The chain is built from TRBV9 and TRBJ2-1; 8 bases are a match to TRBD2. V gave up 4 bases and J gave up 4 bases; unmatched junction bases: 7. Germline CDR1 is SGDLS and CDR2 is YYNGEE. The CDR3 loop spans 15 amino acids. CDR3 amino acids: CASSTGSSGYNEQFF. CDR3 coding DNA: TGTGCCAGCAGCACCGGGTCTAGCGGGTACAATGAGCAGTTCTTC.

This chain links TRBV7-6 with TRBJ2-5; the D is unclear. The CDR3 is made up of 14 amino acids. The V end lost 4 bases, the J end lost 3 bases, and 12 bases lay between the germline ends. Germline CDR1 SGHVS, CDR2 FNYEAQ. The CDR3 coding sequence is TGTGCCAGCAGCTCACGCCAGGAAGAAGAGACCCAGTACTTC. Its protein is CASSSRQEEETQYF. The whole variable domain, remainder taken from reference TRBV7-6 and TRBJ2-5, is GAGVSQSPRYKVTKRGQDVALRCDPISGHVSLYWYRQALGQGPEFLTYFNYEAQQDKSGLPNDRFSAERPEGSISTLTIQRTEQRDSAMYRCASSSRQEEETQYFGPGTRLLVL.

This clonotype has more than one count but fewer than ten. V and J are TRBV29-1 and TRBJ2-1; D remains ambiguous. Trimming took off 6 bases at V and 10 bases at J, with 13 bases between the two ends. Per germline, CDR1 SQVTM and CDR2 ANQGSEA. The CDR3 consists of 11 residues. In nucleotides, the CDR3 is TGCAGCGTCCACAGTGTTCACGAGCAGTTCTTC. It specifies CSVHSVHEQFF.

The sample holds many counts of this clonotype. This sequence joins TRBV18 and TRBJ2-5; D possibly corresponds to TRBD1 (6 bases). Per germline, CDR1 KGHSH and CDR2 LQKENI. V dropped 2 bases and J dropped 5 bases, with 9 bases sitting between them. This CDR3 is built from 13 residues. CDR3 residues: CASSPGQKETQYF. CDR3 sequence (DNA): TGTGCCAGCTCACCAGGACAGAAGGAGACCCAGTACTTC.

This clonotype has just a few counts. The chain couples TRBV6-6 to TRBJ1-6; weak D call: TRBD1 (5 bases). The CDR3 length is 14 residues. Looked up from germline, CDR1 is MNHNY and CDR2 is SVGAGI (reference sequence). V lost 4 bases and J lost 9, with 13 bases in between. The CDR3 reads CASSSPGVASPLHF. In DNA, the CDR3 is TGTGCCAGCAGTTCCCCGGGGGTGGCTTCACCCCTCCACTTT.

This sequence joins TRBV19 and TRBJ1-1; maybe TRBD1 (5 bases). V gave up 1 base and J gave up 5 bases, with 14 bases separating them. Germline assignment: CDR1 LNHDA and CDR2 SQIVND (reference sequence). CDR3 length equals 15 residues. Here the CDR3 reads CASSIGAPAGTEAFF. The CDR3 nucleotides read TGTGCCAGTAGTATAGGTGCCCCGGCAGGGACTGAAGCTTTCTTT.

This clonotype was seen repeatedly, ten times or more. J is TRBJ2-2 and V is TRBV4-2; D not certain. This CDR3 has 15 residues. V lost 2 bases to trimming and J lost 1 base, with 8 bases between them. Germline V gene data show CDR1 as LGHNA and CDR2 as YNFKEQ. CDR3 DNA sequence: TGTGCCAGCAGCCAACAGGCTGGGAACACCGGGGAGCTGTTTTTT. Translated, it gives CASSQQAGNTGELFF.

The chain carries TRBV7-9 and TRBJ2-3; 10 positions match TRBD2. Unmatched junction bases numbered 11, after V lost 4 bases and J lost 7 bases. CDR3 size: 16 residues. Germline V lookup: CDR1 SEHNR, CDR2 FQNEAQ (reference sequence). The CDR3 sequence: CASSSEASGSTYTQYF. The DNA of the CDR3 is TGTGCCAGCAGCTCCGAAGCTAGCGGGAGTACGTATACGCAGTATTTT.

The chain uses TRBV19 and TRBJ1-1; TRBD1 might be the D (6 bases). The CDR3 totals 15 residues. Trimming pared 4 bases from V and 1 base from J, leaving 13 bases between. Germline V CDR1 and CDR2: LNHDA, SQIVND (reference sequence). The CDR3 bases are TGTGCCAGTAGTACTACACTCAGGGGGAACACTGAAGCTTTCTTT. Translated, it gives CASSTTLRGNTEAFF. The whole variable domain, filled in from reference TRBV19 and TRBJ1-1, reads DGGITQSPKYLFRKEGQNVTLSCEQNLNHDAMYWYRQDPGQGLRLIYYSQIVNDFQKGDIAEGYSVSREKKESFPLTVTSAQKNPTAFYLCASSTTLRGNTEAFFGQGTRLTVV.

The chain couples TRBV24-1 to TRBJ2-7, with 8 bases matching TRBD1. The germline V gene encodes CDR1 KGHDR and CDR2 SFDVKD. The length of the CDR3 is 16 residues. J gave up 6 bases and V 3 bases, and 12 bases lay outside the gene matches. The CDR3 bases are TGTGCCACCAGTGATGCTATATGGACAGGGAAAGGCGAGCAGTACTTC. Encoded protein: CATSDAIWTGKGEQYF.